Here is one TCR beta chain with its context. These data belong to a study of blood T cell repertoires in COVID-19. Self-reported history from a screening survey and questionnaire set each donor's cohort. The method was immunoSEQ multiplex PCR; TCRdb's version includes in-frame clones alone and lacks a portion of them. Of some 140,000 clones in the sample, around 82% are singletons; the top ten hold approximately 5%. The TCR comes from a man aged 40-49 years with acute COVID-19. What was sequenced was PBMCs or T cells enriched from blood (not recorded which).

The CDR3 sequence: CASSSLKGGRYGYTF. The CDR3 DNA follows: TGTGCCAGCAGCTCCCTAAAAGGGGGACGCTATGGCTACACCTTC. The J gene is TRBJ1-2, the V gene TRBV7-9, with a possible D match to TRBD1 (6 bases). CDR1 and CDR2 from the germline V gene are SEHNR and FQNEAQ (reference sequence). The CDR3 is 15 amino acids. The germline V and J ends were trimmed by 4 bases and 4 bases, with 16 bases remaining between them.